This T cell receptor beta chain was retrieved from a study of T cell responses to AZD1222 COVID-19 vaccine. TCRdb keeps only in-frame clones here, not all; method: immunoSEQ multiplex PCR. The sample shows more than 110,000 clones, around nine tenths of them seen only once. The CDR3 is 15 amino acids. V gave up 0 bases and J gave up 7 bases; unmatched junction bases: 4. Per the germline V gene, CDR1 is MRHNA and CDR2 is SNTAGT. This specimen consisted of peripheral blood, obtained on day 0 of AZD1222 vaccination. V is TRBV6-4 and J is TRBJ2-1, with 9 bases lining up with TRBD2. This TCR derives from an adult in good health. In nucleotides, the CDR3 is TGTGCCAGCAGTGACTCGTTAGCGGGAGAAAATGAGCAGTTCTTC. Translation: CASSDSLAGENEQFF.